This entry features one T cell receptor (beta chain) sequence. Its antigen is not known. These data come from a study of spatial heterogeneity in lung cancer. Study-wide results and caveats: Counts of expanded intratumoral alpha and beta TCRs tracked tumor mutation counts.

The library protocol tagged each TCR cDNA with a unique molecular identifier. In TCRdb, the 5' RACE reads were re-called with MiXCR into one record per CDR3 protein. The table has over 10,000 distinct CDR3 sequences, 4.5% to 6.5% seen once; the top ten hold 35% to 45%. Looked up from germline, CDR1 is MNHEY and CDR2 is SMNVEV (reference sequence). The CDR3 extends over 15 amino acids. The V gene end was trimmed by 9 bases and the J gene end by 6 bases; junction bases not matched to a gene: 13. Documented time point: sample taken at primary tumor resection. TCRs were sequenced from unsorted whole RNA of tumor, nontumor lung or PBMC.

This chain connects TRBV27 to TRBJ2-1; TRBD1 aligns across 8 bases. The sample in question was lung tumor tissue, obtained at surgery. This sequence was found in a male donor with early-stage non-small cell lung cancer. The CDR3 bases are TGTGCCAGTATGAACTGGGGGACAGGAATCAATGAGCAGTTCTTC. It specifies CASMNWGTGINEQFF.